This T cell receptor beta chain stems from a study of blood T cells in healthy people across ages. Study results and limitations: Age brought a roughly linear fall in TCR beta diversity measured per million T cells. Strongly correlated with naive T cell percentage was TCR beta diversity.

Notes on this clonotype: Its specificity is not known.

The use of a sample-barcoded 5' primer and a J-beta primer mix characterized a second PCR of roughly 6 to 11 cycles. TCRdb reanalysed the 5' RACE reads using MiXCR and keeps one entry per CDR3 protein. This repertoire shows about 970,000 distinct CDR3 sequences, 51% found once; its top ten account for about 20%. This CDR3 contains 19 residues. Germline-derived CDR1 and CDR2 are SGHAT and FQNNGV. The ends lost 3 bases at V and 2 bases at J; junction bases unmatched: 17. Total RNA, at least 6 micrograms per sample, was extracted from PBMCs. This chain uses TRBV11-2 with TRBJ2-5; 8 bases are a match to TRBD2. The sample consisted of blood. The clonotype was recovered from a woman aged 60-70 years in good health. This CDR3 is CASSFRGGRGGLDQETQYF. The DNA for the CDR3 is TGTGCCAGCAGCTTCCGGGGGGGTCGGGGAGGACTCGATCAAGAGACCCAGTACTTC.